The rows below give T cell receptor beta chains drawn from one sample of a study of beta chain features in type 1 diabetes. TCRdb keeps only in-frame clones here, not all; method: immunoSEQ multiplex PCR. The sample lists 250,000 to 350,000 clones, 13% to 15% occurring once. The sequenced sample was naive CD4+ T cells from blood. The receptors here all came from a man under 40 with type 1 diabetes. Both conserved end residues are part of each CDR3. The D gene is left open where the match is weak. Expanded clones get a size class; other rows say once, few or many, or leave the size out.

J	D	V	size	DNA	CDR3
TRBJ2-6	NA	TRBV2	NA	TGTGCCAGGAGGCGGGAATCTGGGGCCAACGTCCTGACTTTC	CARRRESGANVLTF
TRBJ2-7	NA	TRBV5-1	once	TGCGCCAGCAGCTTGGAAGCCCAGGCCTACGAGCAGTACTTC	CASSLEAQAYEQYF
TRBJ1-5	TRBD1	TRBV2	NA	TGTGCCAGCAGTTTTCAGGGGGGATCTAGCAATCAGCCCCAGCATTTT	CASSFQGGSSNQPQHF
TRBJ1-1	NA	TRBV18	few	TGTGCCAGCTCACTCTGGCACAATCAGATGAACACTGAAGCTTTCTTT	CASSLWHNQMNTEAFF
TRBJ2-6	NA	TRBV27	NA	TGTGCCAGCAGTTTCGGAGGGACTGGGGCCAACGTCCTGACTTTC	CASSFGGTGANVLTF
TRBJ2-7	NA	TRBV5-4	few	TGTGCCAGCAGCTTGGTGGTCGGAGCCTACGAGCAGTACTTC	CASSLVVGAYEQYF
TRBJ1-5	NA	TRBV28	few	TGTGCCAGCAGTTTCGGTTATAGCAATCAGCCCCAGCATTTT	CASSFGYSNQPQHF
TRBJ2-5	TRBD1	TRBV28	NA	TGTGCCAGCAGTCGACCCGGGACAGGCGAAGAGACCCAGTACTTC	CASSRPGTGEETQYF
TRBJ2-3	TRBD1	TRBV28	NA	TGTGCCAGCAGTTTCTCGGGACAGCTCACAGATACGCAGTATTTT	CASSFSGQLTDTQYF
TRBJ1-5	NA	TRBV28	NA	TGTGCCACCCAGAGTTGGCCGGGGCAGCCCCAGCATTTT	CATQSWPGQPQHF
TRBJ2-1	NA	TRBV2	NA	TGTGCCAGCAGTGAAAGAAGCCGGTACAATGAGCAGTTCTTC	CASSERSRYNEQFF
TRBJ2-5	NA	TRBV9	NA	TGTGCCAGCAGCGTAGCTCGTAGGACAGAAGTAGAGCAAGAGACCCAGTACTTC	CASSVARRTEVEQETQYF
TRBJ2-1	NA	TRBV5-4	few	TGTGCCAGCAGCTTGGAGGACCCTAGGGGTGAGCAGTTCTTC	CASSLEDPRGEQFF
TRBJ2-1	TRBD1	TRBV29-1	NA	TGCAGCGCCACAGGGGGCGGATCTGAGCAGTTCTTC	CSATGGGSEQFF
TRBJ2-7	TRBD1	TRBV7-9	few	TGTGCCAGCAGCTTAGGAATAGGGCAGGGGGTTTCCTACGAGCAGTACTTC	CASSLGIGQGVSYEQYF
TRBJ2-3	TRBD2	TRBV7-2	NA	TGTGCCAGCAGCCTAGGGACTAGAGCAGATACGCAGTATTTT	CASSLGTRADTQYF